The rows below give T cell receptor beta chains drawn from one sample of a study of beta chain features in type 1 diabetes. Sequencing was performed with immunoSEQ multiplex PCR; in TCRdb, only in-frame clones are kept and a portion is missing. This sample has almost 250,000 clones, with 11% to 15% found just once. The material sequenced was naive CD4+ T cells from blood. Receptor source: a woman aged 40 to 55 in good health. Each CDR3 is given with its conserved first and last residue.

j_call | v_call | cdr3_aa
TRBJ2-1 | TRBV7-2 | CASSLAPGSYNEQFF
TRBJ2-3 | TRBV6-1 | CASSEAPSVTQYF
TRBJ2-7 | TRBV9 | CASSRQGNSYEQYF
TRBJ1-4 | TRBV11-2 | CASSFLGGGEKLFF
TRBJ1-1 | TRBV9 | CASGPLDRRTEAFF
TRBJ2-7 | TRBV18 | CASSPPGGEQYF
TRBJ1-2 | TRBV18 | CASSPRSGQDNYGYTF
TRBJ2-7 | TRBV29-1 | CSVQARQEPYEQYF
TRBJ2-2 | TRBV4-2 | CASSQDPTGITGELFF
TRBJ2-7 | TRBV5-1 | CASSAGTGYEQYF
TRBJ2-5 | TRBV7-2 | CASSLRRETQYF
TRBJ2-3 | TRBV18 | CASSPSQVNTDTQYF
TRBJ1-1 | TRBV5-4 | CASSRDRATEAFF
TRBJ2-6 | TRBV6-1 | CASSDAGASGANVLTF
TRBJ2-5 | TRBV5-4 | CASSLGLAGPQETQYF
TRBJ1-1 | TRBV25-1 | CASSDGRETFF
TRBJ1-1 | TRBV6-5 | CASSSIGTLNTEAFF
TRBJ2-5 | TRBV11-2 | CASSEDRVQETQYF
TRBJ1-1 | TRBV9 | CASSVGQANTEAFF
TRBJ2-1 | TRBV7-9 | CASSPGGSQVYNEQFF
TRBJ1-1 | TRBV7-9 | CASSSAEAFF
TRBJ2-1 | TRBV5-1 | CASNALAGVYNEQFF
TRBJ1-1 | TRBV5-1 | CASSSIQGLSTEAFF
TRBJ2-1 | TRBV7-2 | CASSLAPGGGTDRNEQFF
TRBJ2-1 | TRBV18 | CASSRRVEAYNEQFF
TRBJ2-2 | TRBV28 | CASITGGSGELFF
TRBJ1-1 | TRBV2 | CASKLPSGTEAFF
TRBJ1-6 | TRBV7-2 | CASSFRQGYNSPLHF
TRBJ1-3 | TRBV7-2 | CASSSTGVARNTIYF
TRBJ2-7 | TRBV29-1 | CSYQGDLREQYF
TRBJ2-3 | TRBV6-1 | CASSEADLAGGPITDTQYF
TRBJ2-5 | TRBV9 | CASSVLAGGQETQYF
TRBJ2-3 | TRBV29-1 | CSVGGMDRGGTDTQYF
TRBJ2-7 | TRBV7-2 | CASRASPGEQYF
TRBJ2-5 | TRBV4-2 | CASSQVGVETQYF
TRBJ2-5 | TRBV7-2 | CASSLPRLAGGRETQYF
TRBJ1-5 | TRBV7-2 | CASSLEQGGHQPQHF
TRBJ1-1 | TRBV10-3 | CAISKDGTSTEAFF